Listed below are T cell receptor beta chains from one sample, sequenced in a study of cytomegalovirus exposure and HLA in healthy donors. Method: immunoSEQ multiplex PCR; TCRdb's copy keeps in-frame clones and lacks some. The sample lists tens of thousands of clones, 95% to 97% occurring once. Sample: PBMCs. The receptors here all came from a man in his late teens or twenties in good health and CMV-seropositive. Each CDR3 is given with its conserved first and last residue. D genes are given only for firm matches. Where a row states a size, it is once, few, many or the class of an expanded clone; other rows omit it.

d_call: TRBD1
clone_size: .
v_call: TRBV5-1
j_call: TRBJ2-3
cdr3_aa: CASGPGQGRLTDTQYF
cdr3_nt: TGCGCCAGCGGACCGGGACAGGGAAGGTTGACAGATACGCAGTATTTT

d_call: TRBD2
clone_size: .
v_call: TRBV7-2
j_call: TRBJ2-5
cdr3_aa: CASSLLAGVVGETQYF
cdr3_nt: TGTGCCAGCAGCTTACTAGCGGGAGTTGTCGGAGAGACCCAGTACTTC

d_call: .
clone_size: .
v_call: TRBV19
j_call: TRBJ1-2
cdr3_aa: CASSLTGSGYTF
cdr3_nt: TGTGCCAGTAGCCTTACAGGCAGTGGCTACACCTTC

d_call: .
clone_size: .
v_call: TRBV18
j_call: TRBJ1-2
cdr3_aa: CASADNTGPSNYGYTF
cdr3_nt: TGTGCCAGCGCTGACAACACTGGCCCTTCTAACTATGGCTACACCTTC

d_call: .
clone_size: .
v_call: TRBV7-7
j_call: TRBJ2-1
cdr3_aa: CASSLEASGYEQFF
cdr3_nt: TGTGCTAGCAGCTTAGAGGCTTCCGGGTATGAGCAGTTCTTC

d_call: .
clone_size: .
v_call: TRBV7-8
j_call: TRBJ2-3
cdr3_aa: CASSRMGADTDTQYF
cdr3_nt: TGTGCCAGCAGCCGAATGGGGGCAGACACAGATACGCAGTATTTT

d_call: .
clone_size: .
v_call: TRBV11-2
j_call: TRBJ2-3
cdr3_aa: CASSLAFRGSDTQYF
cdr3_nt: TGTGCCAGCAGCTTAGCGTTTCGGGGATCGGATACGCAGTATTTT

d_call: TRBD2
clone_size: .
v_call: TRBV5-4
j_call: TRBJ2-2
cdr3_aa: CASSLLAGGPDTGELFF
cdr3_nt: TGTGCCAGCAGCTTGCTAGCGGGAGGGCCTGACACCGGGGAGCTGTTTTTT

d_call: .
clone_size: .
v_call: TRBV7-3
j_call: TRBJ2-5
cdr3_aa: CASSLRPRGVGETQYF
cdr3_nt: TGTGCCAGCAGCTTAAGGCCCCGCGGTGTCGGAGAGACCCAGTACTTC

d_call: .
clone_size: .
v_call: TRBV27
j_call: TRBJ1-1
cdr3_aa: CASGGAAEAFF
cdr3_nt: TGTGCCAGCGGTGGGGCGGCTGAAGCTTTCTTT

d_call: .
clone_size: .
v_call: TRBV7-2
j_call: TRBJ2-7
cdr3_aa: CASSLRDLPYYEQYF
cdr3_nt: TGTGCCAGCAGCCTACGGGACTTGCCGTACTACGAGCAGTACTTC

d_call: .
clone_size: .
v_call: TRBV7-8
j_call: TRBJ1-2
cdr3_aa: CASSLSRQGPYGYTF
cdr3_nt: TGTGCCAGCAGCTTATCTAGGCAGGGCCCCTATGGCTACACCTTC

d_call: .
clone_size: .
v_call: TRBV1
j_call: TRBJ2-5
cdr3_aa: CTSSLRLAGGETQYF
cdr3_nt: TGCACCAGCAGCCTACGACTAGCGGGAGGGGAGACCCAGTACTTC

d_call: .
clone_size: .
v_call: TRBV28
j_call: TRBJ2-2
cdr3_aa: CASTGLTTGELFF
cdr3_nt: TGTGCCAGCACTGGACTGACGACCGGGGAGCTGTTTTTT

d_call: .
clone_size: .
v_call: TRBV4-1
j_call: TRBJ1-1
cdr3_aa: CASSPRQANTEAFF
cdr3_nt: TGCGCCAGCAGCCCTCGGCAGGCGAACACTGAAGCTTTCTTT

d_call: .
clone_size: .
v_call: TRBV18
j_call: TRBJ2-2
cdr3_aa: CASSPSQGNTGELFF
cdr3_nt: TGTGCCAGCTCACCGTCCCAGGGAAACACCGGGGAGCTGTTTTTT

d_call: .
clone_size: .
v_call: TRBV15
j_call: TRBJ1-1
cdr3_aa: CATDRQPRYRNTEAFF
cdr3_nt: TGTGCCACGGATCGACAGCCGCGATATCGGAACACTGAAGCTTTCTTT

d_call: .
clone_size: .
v_call: TRBV7-2
j_call: TRBJ2-7
cdr3_aa: CASSPSSYEQYF
cdr3_nt: TGTGCCAGCAGCCCGAGCTCCTACGAGCAGTACTTC

d_call: .
clone_size: once
v_call: TRBV27
j_call: TRBJ1-4
cdr3_aa: CASSPHQTSNEKLFF
cdr3_nt: TGTGCCAGCAGTCCTCATCAGACATCTAATGAAAAACTGTTTTTT

d_call: TRBD1
clone_size: .
v_call: TRBV7-9
j_call: TRBJ2-7
cdr3_aa: CASSATGGLDEQYF
cdr3_nt: TGTGCCAGCAGCGCGACAGGGGGTTTGGACGAGCAGTACTTC

d_call: TRBD2
clone_size: once
v_call: TRBV10-1
j_call: TRBJ2-5
cdr3_aa: CASSDPGRAPETQYF
cdr3_nt: TGCGCCAGCAGTGACCCCGGGAGGGCCCCAGAGACCCAGTACTTC

d_call: TRBD1
clone_size: .
v_call: TRBV25-1
j_call: TRBJ2-7
cdr3_aa: CASSESAGGQDIYEQYF
cdr3_nt: TGTGCCAGCAGTGAATCGGCTGGGGGACAGGATATCTACGAGCAGTACTTC

d_call: TRBD1
clone_size: once
v_call: TRBV6-5
j_call: TRBJ1-2
cdr3_aa: CASSYSLGGRGQGYTF
cdr3_nt: TGTGCCAGCAGTTACTCGTTAGGGGGCAGGGGGCAAGGCTACACCTTC

d_call: .
clone_size: few
v_call: TRBV2
j_call: TRBJ1-1
cdr3_aa: CASSGEANTEAFF
cdr3_nt: TGTGCCAGCAGTGGAGAGGCGAACACTGAAGCTTTCTTT

d_call: TRBD2
clone_size: .
v_call: TRBV7-9
j_call: TRBJ2-1
cdr3_aa: CASSPRSASGGYNEQFF
cdr3_nt: TGTGCCAGCAGCCCCCGGTCAGCTAGCGGGGGTTACAATGAGCAGTTCTTC

d_call: .
clone_size: .
v_call: TRBV7-9
j_call: TRBJ1-4
cdr3_aa: CASSPAGNEKLFF
cdr3_nt: TGTGCCAGCAGCCCCGCGGGAAATGAAAAACTGTTTTTT

d_call: TRBD1
clone_size: .
v_call: TRBV4-2
j_call: TRBJ1-2
cdr3_aa: CASSHIGQGKGYGYTF
cdr3_nt: TGTGCCAGCAGCCACATCGGACAGGGGAAGGGCTATGGCTACACCTTC

d_call: .
clone_size: .
v_call: TRBV18
j_call: TRBJ2-1
cdr3_aa: CASSPQGLNEQFF
cdr3_nt: TGTGCCAGCTCACCCCAGGGCTTGAATGAGCAGTTCTTC

d_call: .
clone_size: .
v_call: TRBV30
j_call: TRBJ1-2
cdr3_aa: CAWNWGRFNYGYTF
cdr3_nt: TGTGCCTGGAACTGGGGGCGGTTTAACTATGGCTACACCTTC

d_call: TRBD2
clone_size: .
v_call: TRBV7-9
j_call: TRBJ2-7
cdr3_aa: CASSRRGGLAGGEQYF
cdr3_nt: TGTGCCAGCAGCCGAAGGGGGGGACTAGCGGGAGGCGAGCAGTACTTC

d_call: .
clone_size: .
v_call: TRBV2
j_call: TRBJ1-5
cdr3_aa: CASSDRESGNQPQHF
cdr3_nt: TGTGCCAGCAGTGACAGGGAATCTGGGAATCAGCCCCAGCATTTT

d_call: TRBD1
clone_size: .
v_call: TRBV6-5
j_call: TRBJ1-1
cdr3_aa: CASRYAGDRNTEAFF
cdr3_nt: TGTGCCAGCAGATACGCAGGGGACAGGAACACTGAAGCTTTCTTT

d_call: .
clone_size: .
v_call: TRBV19
j_call: TRBJ2-5
cdr3_aa: CASSSRETQYF
cdr3_nt: TGTGCCAGTAGTAGTCGAGAGACCCAGTACTTC

d_call: TRBD1
clone_size: .
v_call: TRBV29-1
j_call: TRBJ2-5
cdr3_aa: CSVEGPGQLQETQYF
cdr3_nt: TGCAGCGTTGAGGGTCCGGGACAGCTCCAAGAGACCCAGTACTTC

d_call: .
clone_size: once
v_call: TRBV7-9
j_call: TRBJ2-3
cdr3_aa: CASSFSSTGGAPQYF
cdr3_nt: TGTGCCAGCAGCTTCTCCTCGACAGGCGGCGCTCCGCAGTATTTT

d_call: .
clone_size: .
v_call: TRBV2
j_call: TRBJ1-2
cdr3_aa: CASSSGVLYGYTF
cdr3_nt: TGTGCCAGCAGTTCCGGGGTCCTATATGGCTACACCTTC

d_call: TRBD1
clone_size: .
v_call: TRBV6-1
j_call: TRBJ1-3
cdr3_aa: CASSEDRGPSGNTIYF
cdr3_nt: TGTGCCAGCAGTGAAGACAGGGGGCCCTCTGGAAACACCATATATTTT